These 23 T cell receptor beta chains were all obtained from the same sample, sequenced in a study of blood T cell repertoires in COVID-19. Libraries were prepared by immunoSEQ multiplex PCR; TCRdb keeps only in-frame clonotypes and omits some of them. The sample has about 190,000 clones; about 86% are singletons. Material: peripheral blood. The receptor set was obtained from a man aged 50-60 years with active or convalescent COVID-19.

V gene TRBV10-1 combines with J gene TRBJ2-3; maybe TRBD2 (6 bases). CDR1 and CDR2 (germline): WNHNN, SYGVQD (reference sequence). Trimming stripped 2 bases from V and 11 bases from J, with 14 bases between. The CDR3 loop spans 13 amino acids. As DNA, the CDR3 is TGCGCCAGCAGTGAGACGGCGGGGAGAGGGCAGTATTTT. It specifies CASSETAGRGQYF.

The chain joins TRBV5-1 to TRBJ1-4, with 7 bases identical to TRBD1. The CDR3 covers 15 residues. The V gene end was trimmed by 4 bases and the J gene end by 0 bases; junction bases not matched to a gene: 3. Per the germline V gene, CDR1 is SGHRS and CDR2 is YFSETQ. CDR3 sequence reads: CASSGGQTTNEKLFF. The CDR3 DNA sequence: TGCGCCAGCAGCGGGGGACAGACAACTAATGAAAAACTGTTTTTT. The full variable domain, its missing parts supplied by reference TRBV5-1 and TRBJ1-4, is KAGVTQTPRYLIKTRGQQVTLSCSPISGHRSVSWYQQTPGQGLQFLFEYFSETQRNKGNFPGRFSGRQFSNSRSEMNVSTLELGDSALYLCASSGGQTTNEKLFFGSGTQLSVL.

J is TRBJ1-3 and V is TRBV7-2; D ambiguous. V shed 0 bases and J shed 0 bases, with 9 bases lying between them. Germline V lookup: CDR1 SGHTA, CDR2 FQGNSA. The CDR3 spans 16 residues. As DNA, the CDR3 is TGTGCCAGCAGCTTAGCTGGTGGGAGCTCTGGAAACACCATATATTTT. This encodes CASSLAGGSSGNTIYF.

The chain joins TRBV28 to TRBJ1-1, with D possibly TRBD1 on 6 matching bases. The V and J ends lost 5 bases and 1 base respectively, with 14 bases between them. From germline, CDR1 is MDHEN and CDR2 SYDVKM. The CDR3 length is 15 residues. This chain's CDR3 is CASSPTGRGNTEAFF. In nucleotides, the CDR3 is TGTGCCAGCAGTCCGACAGGAAGAGGGAACACTGAAGCTTTCTTT. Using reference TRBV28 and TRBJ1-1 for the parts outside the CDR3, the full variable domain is DVKVTQSSRYLVKRTGEKVFLECVQDMDHENMFWYRQDPGLGLRLIYFSYDVKMKEKGDIPEGYSVSREKKERFSLILESASTNQTSMYLCASSPTGRGNTEAFFGQGTRLTVV.

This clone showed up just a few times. The CDR3 nucleotides read TGTGCCAGCAGCTCCGCGGGAGGGCCTTACGAGCAGTACTTC. This encodes CASSSAGGPYEQYF. This chain joins TRBV9 and TRBJ2-7; 9 nucleotides match TRBD2. Germline assignment: CDR1 SGDLS and CDR2 YYNGEE. The CDR3 has 14 amino acids. Trimming at V came to 4 bases and at J to 4 bases, leaving 6 bases not matched to a gene.

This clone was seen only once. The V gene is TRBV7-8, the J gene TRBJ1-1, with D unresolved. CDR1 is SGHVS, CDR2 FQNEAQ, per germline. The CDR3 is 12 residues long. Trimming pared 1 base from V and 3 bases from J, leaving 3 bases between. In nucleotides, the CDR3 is TGTGCCAGCAGCTTAGACTACACTGAAGCTTTCTTT. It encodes CASSLDYTEAFF. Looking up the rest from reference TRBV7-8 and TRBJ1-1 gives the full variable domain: GAGVSQSPRYKVAKRGQDVALRCDPISGHVSLFWYQQALGQGPEFLTYFQNEAQLDKSGLPSDRFFAERPEGSVSTLKIQRTQQEDSAVYLCASSLDYTEAFFGQGTRLTVV.

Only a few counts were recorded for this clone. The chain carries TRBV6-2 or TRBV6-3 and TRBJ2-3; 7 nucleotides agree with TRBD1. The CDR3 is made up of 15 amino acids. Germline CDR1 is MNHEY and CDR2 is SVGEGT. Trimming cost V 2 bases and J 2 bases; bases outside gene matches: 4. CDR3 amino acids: CASSYGTDDTDTQYF. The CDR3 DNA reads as TGTGCCAGCAGTTACGGGACAGACGACACAGATACGCAGTATTTT.

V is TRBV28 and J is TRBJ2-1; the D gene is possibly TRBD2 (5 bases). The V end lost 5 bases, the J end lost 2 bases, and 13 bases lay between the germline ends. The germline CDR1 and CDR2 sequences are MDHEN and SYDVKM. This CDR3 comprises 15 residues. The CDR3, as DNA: TGTGCCAGCAGTAAAGGAGGAGGCCCCTACAATGAGCAGTTCTTC. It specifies CASSKGGGPYNEQFF.

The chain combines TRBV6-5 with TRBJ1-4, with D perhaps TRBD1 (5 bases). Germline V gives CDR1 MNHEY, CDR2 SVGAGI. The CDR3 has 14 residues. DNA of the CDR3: TGTGCGTCGGGGGAGAGTTTTAGCGGTGAAAAACTGTTTTTT. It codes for CASGESFSGEKLFF.

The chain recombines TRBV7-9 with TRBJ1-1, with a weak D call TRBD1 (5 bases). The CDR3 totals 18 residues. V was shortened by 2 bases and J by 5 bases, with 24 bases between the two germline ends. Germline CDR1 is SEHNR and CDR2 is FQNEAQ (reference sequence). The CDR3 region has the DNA TGTGCCAGCAGCTTATCCCCAGGCGGGAAGGGGAGAGGTACTGAAGCTTTCTTT. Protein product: CASSLSPGGKGRGTEAFF.

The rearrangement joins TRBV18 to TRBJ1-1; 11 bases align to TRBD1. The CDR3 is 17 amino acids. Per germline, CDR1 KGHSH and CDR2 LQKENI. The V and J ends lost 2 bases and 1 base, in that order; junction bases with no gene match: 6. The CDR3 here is CASSPGTGGLWNTEAFF. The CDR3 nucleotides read TGTGCCAGCTCACCAGGGACAGGGGGGTTATGGAACACTGAAGCTTTCTTT.

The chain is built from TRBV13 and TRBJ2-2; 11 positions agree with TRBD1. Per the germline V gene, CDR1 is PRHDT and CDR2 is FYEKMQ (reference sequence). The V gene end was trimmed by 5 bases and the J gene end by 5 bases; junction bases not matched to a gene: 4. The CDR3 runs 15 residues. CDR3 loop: CASSGRDRGTGELFF. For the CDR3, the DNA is TGTGCCAGCAGCGGCAGGGACAGGGGGACCGGGGAGCTGTTTTTT.

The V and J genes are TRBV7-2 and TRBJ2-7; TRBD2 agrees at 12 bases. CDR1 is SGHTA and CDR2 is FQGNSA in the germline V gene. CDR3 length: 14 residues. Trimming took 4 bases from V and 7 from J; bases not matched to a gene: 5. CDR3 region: CASSSTSGSWEQYF. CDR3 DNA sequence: TGTGCCAGCAGCTCGACTAGCGGGAGTTGGGAGCAGTACTTC.

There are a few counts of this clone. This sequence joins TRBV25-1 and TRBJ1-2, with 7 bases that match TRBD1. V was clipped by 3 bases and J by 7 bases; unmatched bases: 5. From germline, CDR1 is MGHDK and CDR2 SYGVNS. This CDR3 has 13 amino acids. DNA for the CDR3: TGTGCCAGCAGTGAGTCAGGGGGGCTTGGCTACACCTTC. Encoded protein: CASSESGGLGYTF.

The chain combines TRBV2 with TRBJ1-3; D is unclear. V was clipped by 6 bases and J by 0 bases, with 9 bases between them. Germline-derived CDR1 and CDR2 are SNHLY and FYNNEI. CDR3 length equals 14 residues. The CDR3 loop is CASSRDFSGNTIYF. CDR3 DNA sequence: TGTGCCAGCAGCCGGGATTTCTCTGGAAACACCATATATTTT.

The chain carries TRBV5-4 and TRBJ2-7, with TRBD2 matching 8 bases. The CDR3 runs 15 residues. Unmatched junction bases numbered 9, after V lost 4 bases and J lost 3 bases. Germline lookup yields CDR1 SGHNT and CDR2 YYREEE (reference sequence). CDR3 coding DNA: TGTGCCAGCAGCCAATTAGCGGGGAGAGGCTACGAGCAGTACTTC. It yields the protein CASSQLAGRGYEQYF.

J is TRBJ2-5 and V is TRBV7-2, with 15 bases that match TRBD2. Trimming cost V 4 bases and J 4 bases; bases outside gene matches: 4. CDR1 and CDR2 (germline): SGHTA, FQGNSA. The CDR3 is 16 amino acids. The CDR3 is CASSSGLAGGGETQYF. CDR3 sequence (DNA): TGTGCCAGCAGCTCGGGACTAGCGGGAGGCGGAGAGACCCAGTACTTC. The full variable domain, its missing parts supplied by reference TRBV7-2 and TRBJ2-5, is GAGVSQSPSNKVTEKGKDVELRCDPISGHTALYWYRQSLGQGLEFLIYFQGNSAPDKSGLPSDRFSAERTGGSVSTLTIQRTQQEDSAVYLCASSSGLAGGGETQYFGPGTRLLVL.

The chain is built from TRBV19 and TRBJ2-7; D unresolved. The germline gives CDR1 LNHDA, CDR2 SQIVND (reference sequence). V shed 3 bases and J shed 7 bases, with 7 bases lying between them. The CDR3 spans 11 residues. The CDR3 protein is CASSIGREQYF. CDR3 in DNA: TGTGCCAGTAGTATTGGGCGAGAGCAGTACTTC.

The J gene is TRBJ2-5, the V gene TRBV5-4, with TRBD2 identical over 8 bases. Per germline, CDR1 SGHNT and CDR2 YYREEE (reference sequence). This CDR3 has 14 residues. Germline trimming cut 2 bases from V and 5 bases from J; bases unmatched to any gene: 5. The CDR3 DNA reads TGTGCCAGCAGCTTAGGCGGGAGGTACGAGACCCAGTACTTC. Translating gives CASSLGGRYETQYF.

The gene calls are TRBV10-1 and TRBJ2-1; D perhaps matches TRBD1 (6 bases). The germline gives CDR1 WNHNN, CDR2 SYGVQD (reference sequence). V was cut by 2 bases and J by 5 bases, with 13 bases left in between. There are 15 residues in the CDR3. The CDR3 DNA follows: TGCGCCAGCAGTGAGGAGGGGGTGGGAAACAATGAGCAGTTCTTC. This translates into CASSEEGVGNNEQFF.

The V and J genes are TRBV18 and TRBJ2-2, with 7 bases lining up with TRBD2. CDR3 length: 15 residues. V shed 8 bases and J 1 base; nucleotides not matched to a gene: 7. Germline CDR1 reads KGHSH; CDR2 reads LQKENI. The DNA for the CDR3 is TGTGCCAGCCATAACGCGGGGGTGAACACCGGGGAGCTGTTTTTT. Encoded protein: CASHNAGVNTGELFF.

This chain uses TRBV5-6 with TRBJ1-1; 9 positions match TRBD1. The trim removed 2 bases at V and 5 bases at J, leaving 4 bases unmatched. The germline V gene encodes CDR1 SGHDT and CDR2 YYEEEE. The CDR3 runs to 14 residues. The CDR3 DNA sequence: TGTGCCAGCAGCTTACAGGGGGCGTGGACTGAAGCTTTCTTT. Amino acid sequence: CASSLQGAWTEAFF.

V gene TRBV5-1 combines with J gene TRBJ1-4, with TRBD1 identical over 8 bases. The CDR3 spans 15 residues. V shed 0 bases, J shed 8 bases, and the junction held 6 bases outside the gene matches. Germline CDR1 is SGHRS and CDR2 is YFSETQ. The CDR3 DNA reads TGCGCCAGCAGCTTGGATGGACAGGGAGACGAAAAACTGTTTTTT. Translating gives CASSLDGQGDEKLFF.